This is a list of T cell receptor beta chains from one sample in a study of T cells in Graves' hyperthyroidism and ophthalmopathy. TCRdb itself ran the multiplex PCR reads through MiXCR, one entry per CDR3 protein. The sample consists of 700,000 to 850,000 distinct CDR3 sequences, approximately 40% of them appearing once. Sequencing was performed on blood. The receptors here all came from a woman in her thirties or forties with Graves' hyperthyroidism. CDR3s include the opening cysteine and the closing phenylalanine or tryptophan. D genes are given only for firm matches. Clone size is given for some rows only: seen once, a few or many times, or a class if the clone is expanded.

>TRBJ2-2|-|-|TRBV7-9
TGTGCCAGCAGCTTCTTGTTTTCAGGGGTTATGGACACCGGGGAGCTGTTTTTT
CASSFLFSGVMDTGELFF
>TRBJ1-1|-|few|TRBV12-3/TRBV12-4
TGTGCCAGCAATCTCCGACAGGCGGCAAACACTGAAGCTTTCTTT
CASNLRQAANTEAFF
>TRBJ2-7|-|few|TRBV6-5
TGTGCCACCTACCGGGCGAACGAGCAGTACTTC
CATYRANEQYF
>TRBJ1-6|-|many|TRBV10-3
TGTGCCATCAGTGAGCCCCGGATGGATTCACCCCTCCACTTT
CAISEPRMDSPLHF
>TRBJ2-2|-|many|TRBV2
TGTGCCAGCAGTGGGGACGGACCGAACACCGGGGAGCTGTTTTTT
CASSGDGPNTGELFF
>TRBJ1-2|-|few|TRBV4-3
TGCGCCAGCAGCCAAGAGGGGGGGTTGTATGGCTACACCTTC
CASSQEGGLYGYTF
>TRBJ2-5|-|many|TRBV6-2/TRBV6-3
TGTGCCAGCACCTCGTGGACGGGTGAGACCCAGTACTTC
CASTSWTGETQYF
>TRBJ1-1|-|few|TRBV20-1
TGCAGTGCTAGAGATTGGACGGTTCCACAAGCTTTCTTT
CSARDWTVPQAFF
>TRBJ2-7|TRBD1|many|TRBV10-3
TGTGCCATCAGTGAGTCCGGACAGGGAGTCTACGAGCAGTACTTC
CAISESGQGVYEQYF
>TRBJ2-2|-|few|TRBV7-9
TGTGCCAGCAGCTTGATGATTGGGGCCGGGGAGCTGTTTTTT
CASSLMIGAGELFF
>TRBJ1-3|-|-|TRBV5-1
TGTGCCAGCAGCGTTTTGGGACGGACTTCCTCTGGAAACACCATATATTTT
CASSVLGRTSSGNTIYF
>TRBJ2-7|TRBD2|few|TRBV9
TGTGCCAGCAGCGGGGGGGGGTTCTCTGGCGAGCAGTACTTC
CASSGGGFSGEQYF
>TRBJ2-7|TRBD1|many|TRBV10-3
TGTGCCATCAGTGAGCCGGGACAGAGAAGCTCCTACGAGCAGTACTTC
CAISEPGQRSSYEQYF
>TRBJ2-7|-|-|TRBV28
TGTGCCAGCAGCTCACGGGGCAGTGAATACGAGCAGTACTTC
CASSSRGSEYEQYF
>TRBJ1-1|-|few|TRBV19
TGTGCCAGTAGTATAGGAAGCGGGGGCACTGAAGCTTTCTTT
CASSIGSGGTEAFF
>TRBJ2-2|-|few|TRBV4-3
TGCGCCAGCAGCCAAGTTAGCGAACCCGGGGAGCTGTTTTTT
CASSQVSEPGELFF
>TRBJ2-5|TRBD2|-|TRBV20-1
TGCAGTGCTATGGGGCTAGCGGGCCACGTCAGGGTGGAGACCCAGTACTTC
CSAMGLAGHVRVETQYF
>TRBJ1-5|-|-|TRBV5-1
TGCGCCAGCAGCCGCAACCCAGGGAGCAATCAGCCCCAGCATTTT
CASSRNPGSNQPQHF
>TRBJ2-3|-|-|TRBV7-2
TGTGCCAGCAGGTCTCTTCAGTCAGATACGCAGTATTTT
CASRSLQSDTQYF
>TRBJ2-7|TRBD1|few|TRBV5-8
TGTGCCAGCAGCCCAGGACAGGGGATCATCTACGAGCAGTACTTC
CASSPGQGIIYEQYF
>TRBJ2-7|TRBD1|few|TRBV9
TGTGCCAGCAGCGGCCGGGACAGCTTATCCTACGAGCAGTACTTC
CASSGRDSLSYEQYF
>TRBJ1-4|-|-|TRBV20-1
TGCAGTGCCCAAGGACCGCCTACGGTTTCAGACGAAAAACTGTTTTTT
CSAQGPPTVSDEKLFF
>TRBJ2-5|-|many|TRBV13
TGTGCCAGCAGCTTAGCCAGTCTGAGAGAGACCCAGTACTTC
CASSLASLRETQYF
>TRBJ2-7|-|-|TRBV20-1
TGCAGTGCTTTGGACAGCTACGGGCAGTACTTC
CSALDSYGQYF
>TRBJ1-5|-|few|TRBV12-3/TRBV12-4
TGTGCCAGCAGCCTCAGGGCGGGGCGGAATCAGCCCCAGCATTTT
CASSLRAGRNQPQHF
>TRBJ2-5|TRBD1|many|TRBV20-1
TGCAGTGCTAAGACGGACAGGGGGCAGTCAGAGACCCAGTACTTC
CSAKTDRGQSETQYF
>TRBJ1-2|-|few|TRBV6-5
TGTGCCAGCAGTTTCTCTCTCGGGGAATACTATGGCTACACCTTC
CASSFSLGEYYGYTF
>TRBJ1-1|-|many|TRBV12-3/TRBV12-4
TGTGCCAGCAGCTTACAGGGAAGCACTGAAGCTTTCTTT
CASSLQGSTEAFF
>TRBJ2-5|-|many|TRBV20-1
TGCAGTGCGATGTGGGAGACCCAGTACTTC
CSAMWETQYF